Listed below are T cell receptor beta chains from one sample, sequenced in a study of blood T cell repertoires in COVID-19. Generated by immunoSEQ multiplex PCR, the TCRdb table keeps only in-frame clones and is missing some. Seen here are some 250,000 clones, around nine tenths observed once, and the top ten hold 6% to 9%. The sequencing sample was made of peripheral blood. These receptors all come from a woman in her seventies with active or convalescent COVID-19. Both conserved end residues are part of each CDR3. A D gene is named only where the DNA matches it firmly. Clone size is given for some rows only: seen once, a few or many times, or a class if the clone is expanded.

j_gene	abundance	d_gene	v_gene	CDR3nt	CDR3aa
TRBJ2-1	NA	NA	TRBV7-8	TGTGCCAGCAGCTTAGGGGCTTACAATGAGCAGTTCTTC	CASSLGAYNEQFF
TRBJ1-5	NA	NA	TRBV2	TGTGCCAGCAGTGTTCAACAGGGCCCTAATCAGCCCCAGCATTTT	CASSVQQGPNQPQHF
TRBJ1-3	few	TRBD1	TRBV6-1	TGTGCCAGCAGTGGGGGGACAGGGAAGAGGGTTGGAAACACCATATATTTT	CASSGGTGKRVGNTIYF
TRBJ1-1	NA	NA	TRBV4-1	TGCGCCAGCAGCCCCCATACACCCTTGAACACTGAAGCTTTCTTT	CASSPHTPLNTEAFF
TRBJ2-3	NA	NA	TRBV7-8	TGTGCCAGCAGCTTAGTCCCTTGGGACACTTGGCCGGATACGCAGTATTTT	CASSLVPWDTWPDTQYF
TRBJ1-2	NA	TRBD1	TRBV9	TGTGCCAGCAGCCACAACAGGGGTTTGGGCTACACCTTC	CASSHNRGLGYTF
TRBJ1-1	NA	NA	TRBV18	TGTGCCAGCTCTCAGACAGAGAACACTGAAGCTTTCTTT	CASSQTENTEAFF
TRBJ2-2	NA	NA	TRBV27	TGTGCCAGCAGTAACCAGGGTGTTGCCGGGGAGCTGTTTTTT	CASSNQGVAGELFF
TRBJ1-2	once	TRBD1	TRBV5-6	TGTGCCAGCCGGAGAGGGGGCGGTGGCTACACCTTC	CASRRGGGGYTF
TRBJ1-2	NA	NA	TRBV19	TGTGCCAGTAGTCCCGAGGCGGGAGCTAACTATGGCTACACCTTC	CASSPEAGANYGYTF
TRBJ1-5	NA	NA	TRBV19	TGTGCCAGTAGTAGACCGATACAGGGTACCGATCAGCCCCAGCATTTT	CASSRPIQGTDQPQHF
TRBJ1-2	NA	NA	TRBV4-3	TGCGCCAGCAGCCAAGATCGGGGTTTACGGGGCTACACCTTC	CASSQDRGLRGYTF
TRBJ2-2	NA	TRBD1	TRBV7-8	TGTGCCAGCAGCTTAGGGGGACAGAACTTATTAAACACCGGGGAGCTGTTTTTT	CASSLGGQNLLNTGELFF
TRBJ2-7	NA	NA	TRBV5-5	TGTGCCAGCAGCTTGGACGGACAGCGGTACGAGCAGTACTTC	CASSLDGQRYEQYF
TRBJ1-1	NA	NA	TRBV6-5	TGTGCCAGCATTTGGAGGGCCGGGGGCACTGAAGCTTTCTTT	CASIWRAGGTEAFF
TRBJ1-6	NA	TRBD1	TRBV10-1	TGCGCCAGTTCGGGACAGACAAATTCACCCCTCCACTTT	CASSGQTNSPLHF
TRBJ1-1	NA	NA	TRBV14	TGTGCCAGCAGCCAAGCCGGCCGGGGGGTAAGGACTGAAGCTTTCTTT	CASSQAGRGVRTEAFF
TRBJ1-2	NA	NA	TRBV7-8	TGTGCCAGCAGCTTAGCTTTGGCAGACTATGGCTACACCTTC	CASSLALADYGYTF
TRBJ1-5	NA	TRBD1	TRBV19	TGTGCCAGTAGTGAGGGGACAGGGAATCAGCCCCAGCATTTT	CASSEGTGNQPQHF
TRBJ2-1	NA	TRBD2	TRBV4-3	TGCGCCAGCAGCCAAGTCGAGCGGGGGGGGAATGAGCAGTTCTTC	CASSQVERGGNEQFF
TRBJ1-6	NA	TRBD1	TRBV7-3	TGTGCCAGCAGCCGACAGGGAAGGGGGTCCGGAAGCCTCCACTTT	CASSRQGRGSGSLHF
TRBJ2-3	NA	TRBD1	TRBV9	TGTGCCAGCAGCCCTGGACAGGGGCGGGATACGCAGTATTTT	CASSPGQGRDTQYF
TRBJ1-4	NA	TRBD1	TRBV9	TGTGCCAGCAGCGTACAAGACAGGGGGCAAAAACTGTTTTTT	CASSVQDRGQKLFF
TRBJ2-5	NA	NA	TRBV29-1	TGCAGCGTTGAAATGGCGGTCCAAGAGACCCAGTACTTC	CSVEMAVQETQYF
TRBJ1-1	NA	NA	TRBV21-1	TGTGCCAGCAGCAGCGTGGGACAGGGGGGCACTGAAGCTTTCTTT	CASSSVGQGGTEAFF
TRBJ1-1	NA	TRBD1	TRBV18	TGTGCCAGCTCTTTCTCAGGGGGGAACACTGAAGCTTTCTTT	CASSFSGGNTEAFF
TRBJ1-6	NA	NA	TRBV18	TGTGCCAGCTCATTGGAGGATTTCACCCTCCACTTT	CASSLEDFTLHF
TRBJ1-6	NA	TRBD1	TRBV5-5	TGTGCCAGCAGCCCTAAGGGACAGGGGGAATCACCCCTCCACTTT	CASSPKGQGESPLHF
TRBJ1-1	NA	NA	TRBV4-3	TGCGCCAGCAGCCAACTTCGTGTAGGGCGGGGGGACACTGAAGCTTTCTTT	CASSQLRVGRGDTEAFF
TRBJ2-7	few	NA	TRBV2	TGTGCCAGCACCGGGGAGTACGAGCAGTACTTC	CASTGEYEQYF
TRBJ2-3	once	TRBD1	TRBV9	TGTGCCAGCAGCGTACAGGGGGTGGCACCAGATACGCAGTATTTT	CASSVQGVAPDTQYF
TRBJ1-3	NA	NA	TRBV3-1/TRBV3-2	TGTGCCAGCAGCGACAGATTAGCTGGAAACACCATATATTTT	CASSDRLAGNTIYF
TRBJ2-3	NA	TRBD2	TRBV6-1	TGTGCCAGCAGTGAACCCGGGGGGGGAGGGGATACGCAGTATTTT	CASSEPGGGGDTQYF
TRBJ1-1	NA	NA	TRBV7-9	TGTGCCAGCAACGCGGGTCCTGAAGCTTTCTTT	CASNAGPEAFF
TRBJ1-5	NA	NA	TRBV10-2	TGCGCCAGCACTTGGAGGGGCAATCAGCCCCAGCATTTT	CASTWRGNQPQHF
TRBJ2-1	NA	NA	TRBV30	TGTGCCTGGATTAATTACTTGCAGACTACCTACAATGAGCAGTTCTTC	CAWINYLQTTYNEQFF
TRBJ1-1	NA	NA	TRBV18	TGTGCCAGCTCTATCCAGGGTGAGACTGAAGCTTTCTTT	CASSIQGETEAFF
TRBJ1-5	NA	NA	TRBV10-3	TGTGCCATCAGTGATTCGCAAGCCAATCAGCCCCAGCATTTT	CAISDSQANQPQHF
TRBJ2-7	NA	NA	TRBV7-9	TGTGCCAGCAGCTTAGTCAGGGGCAGGCAGACCTACGAGCAGTACTTC	CASSLVRGRQTYEQYF
TRBJ1-2	NA	NA	TRBV19	TGTGCCAGTAGTGGGGGGGGCGTCGTGTATGGCTACACCTTC	CASSGGGVVYGYTF
TRBJ1-3	NA	TRBD1	TRBV10-3	TGTGCCACAAGCCAGGGGGAAGGCTCTGGAAACACCATATATTTT	CATSQGEGSGNTIYF
TRBJ1-5	NA	NA	TRBV10-2	TGCGCCAGTAGCGAGCAGGGAATAGGACAGCCCCAGCATTTT	CASSEQGIGQPQHF
TRBJ1-2	NA	NA	TRBV4-3	TGCGCCAGCAGCCAAGATGGGGGCGGCTACACCTTC	CASSQDGGGYTF
TRBJ1-5	NA	TRBD1	TRBV3-1/TRBV3-2	TGTGCCAGCAGTCAAAGGACAGGGATGAGCAATCAGCCCCAGCATTTT	CASSQRTGMSNQPQHF
TRBJ2-7	NA	NA	TRBV11-2	TGTGCCAGCAGCTTAGTTAACAGCTACGAGCAGTACTTC	CASSLVNSYEQYF
TRBJ2-1	NA	NA	TRBV6-2/TRBV6-3	TGTGCCAGCAGTCCGGGACAATGGTCCTACAATGAGCAGTTCTTC	CASSPGQWSYNEQFF
TRBJ1-1	NA	NA	TRBV28	TGTGCCAGCAGTTTGGTGGGGGGAAGCACTGAAGCTTTCTTT	CASSLVGGSTEAFF
TRBJ1-1	NA	NA	TRBV7-3	TGTGCCAGCAGCTTAACGGAGTCTACTGAAGCTTTCTTT	CASSLTESTEAFF
TRBJ2-1	NA	NA	TRBV19	TGTGCCAGTAGTATAAGAGTAAGGGGACTGGGCTCCTACAATGAGCAGTTCTTC	CASSIRVRGLGSYNEQFF
TRBJ1-6	NA	NA	TRBV5-4	TGTGCCAGCAGCCCCCCGATACAAAATTCACCCCTCCACTTT	CASSPPIQNSPLHF